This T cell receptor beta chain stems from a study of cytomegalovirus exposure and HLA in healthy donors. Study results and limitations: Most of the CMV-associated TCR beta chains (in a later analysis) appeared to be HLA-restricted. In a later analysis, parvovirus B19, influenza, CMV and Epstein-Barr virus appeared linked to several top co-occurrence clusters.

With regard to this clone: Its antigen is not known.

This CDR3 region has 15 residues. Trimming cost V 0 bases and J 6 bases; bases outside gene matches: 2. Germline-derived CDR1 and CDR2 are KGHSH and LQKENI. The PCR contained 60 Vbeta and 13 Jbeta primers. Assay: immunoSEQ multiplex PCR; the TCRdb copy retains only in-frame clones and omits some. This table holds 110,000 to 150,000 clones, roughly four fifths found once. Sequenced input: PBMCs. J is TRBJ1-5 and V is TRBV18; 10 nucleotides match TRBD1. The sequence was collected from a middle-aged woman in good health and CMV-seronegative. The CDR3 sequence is CASSPPGQGIQPQHF. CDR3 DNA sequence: TGTGCCAGCTCACCACCGGGACAGGGGATTCAGCCCCAGCATTTT.